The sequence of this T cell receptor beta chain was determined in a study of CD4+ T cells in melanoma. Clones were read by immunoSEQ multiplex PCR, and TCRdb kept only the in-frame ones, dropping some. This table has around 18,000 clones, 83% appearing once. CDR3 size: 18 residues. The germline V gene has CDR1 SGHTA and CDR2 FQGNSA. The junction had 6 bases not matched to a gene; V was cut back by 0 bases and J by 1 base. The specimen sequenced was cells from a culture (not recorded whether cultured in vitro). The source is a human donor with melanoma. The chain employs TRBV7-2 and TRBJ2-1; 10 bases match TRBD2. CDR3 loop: CASSLADSGGYSYNEQFF. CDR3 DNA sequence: TGTGCCAGCAGCTTAGCGGATAGCGGGGGGTATTCCTACAATGAGCAGTTCTTC.